This paragraph covers one T cell receptor beta chain sequence. What it binds is unknown. The CDR3 is made up of 15 amino acids. Germline V gives CDR1 SGDLS, CDR2 YYNGEE. V was cut by 3 bases and J by 3 bases, with 13 bases left in between. TCRdb keeps only in-frame clones here, not all; method: immunoSEQ multiplex PCR. The data show roughly 100,000 clones, about 80% seen once. This sample is part of a study of T cell responses to AZD1222 COVID-19 vaccine. Findings of the study overall: Across spike, vaccine-associated CD4 TCRs were found, dominant at 160-218 and 743-854. Within unmutated variant regions lay the reported targets of nearly half of spike-specific TCRs.

This sequence originates from an adult in good health. The gene calls are TRBV9 and TRBJ1-5, with D possibly being TRBD1 (6 bases). Sequencing used peripheral blood, obtained on day 0 of AZD1222 vaccination. CDR3 protein: CASSANNRANQPQHF. The CDR3 coding sequence is TGTGCCAGCAGCGCGAACAACAGGGCCAATCAGCCCCAGCATTTT.